This T cell receptor (beta chain) originates from a study of blood T cell repertoires in COVID-19. V lost 7 bases and J 7 bases, leaving 13 bases between the germline ends. Germline CDR1 LNHDA, CDR2 SQIVND (reference sequence). The CDR3 spans 13 residues. Produced via immunoSEQ multiplex PCR; TCRdb's table is partial and in-frame only. The sample lists approximately 250,000 clones, roughly 88% occurring once. The chain joins TRBV19 to TRBJ1-4; D is possibly TRBD1 (5 bases). The source is a woman older than 75 with COVID-19, enrolled during active disease. Sequencing input: peripheral blood. CDR3 sequence (DNA): TGTGCCAGTAATTCGCAGGGCGGTGAAAAACTGTTTTTT. This encodes CASNSQGGEKLFF.